The 3 T cell receptor beta chains listed next were all sequenced from one sample in a study of CD8+ T cells in alopecia areata. Treatment defined: oral pan-JAK inhibitor, 5-10 mg twice daily. cDNA serving as the sequencing template came from extracted, reverse transcribed RNA. TCRdb keeps only in-frame clones here, not all; method: immunoSEQ multiplex PCR. This table holds about 190,000 clones, more than 55% found once. Specimen: CD4+ T cells sorted from blood, collected at week 4, from a patient treated with tofacitinib. The origin of the receptors is a human donor with alopecia areata.

In the case of this clone: Other DNA sequences in the sample encode the same CDR3. CDR3: CASSYSGSSYNEQFF. The CDR3 DNA is TGCGCCAGCAGTTACAGCGGCAGCTCCTACAATGAGCAGTTCTTC. J is TRBJ2-1 and V is TRBV5-1, with D tentatively TRBD2 (5 bases). This CDR3 is built from 15 residues. V was clipped by 5 bases and J by 0 bases, with 12 bases between them. Germline values: CDR1 SGHRS, CDR2 YFSETQ.

The V call is TRBV5-1, the J call TRBJ2-7; TRBD2 agrees at 7 bases. J gave up 0 bases and V 7 bases, and 4 bases lay outside the gene matches. The CDR3 has 13 amino acids. Germline assignment: CDR1 SGHRS and CDR2 YFSETQ. The CDR3 DNA reads TGCGCCAGCTCCTCGGGGGGCTCCTACGAGCAGTACTTC. It codes for CASSSGGSYEQYF.

This clone was seen more than once but under ten times. The rearrangement links TRBV29-1 to TRBJ2-7; the D gene could be TRBD1 or TRBD2 (5 bases each). This CDR3 has 13 amino acids. Germline V gives CDR1 SQVTM, CDR2 ANQGSEA. Trimming took off 7 bases at V and 1 base at J, with 14 bases between the two ends. CDR3: CSARGRSSYEQYF. The CDR3 nucleotides read TGCAGCGCCCGGGGACGGAGTTCCTACGAGCAGTACTTC.